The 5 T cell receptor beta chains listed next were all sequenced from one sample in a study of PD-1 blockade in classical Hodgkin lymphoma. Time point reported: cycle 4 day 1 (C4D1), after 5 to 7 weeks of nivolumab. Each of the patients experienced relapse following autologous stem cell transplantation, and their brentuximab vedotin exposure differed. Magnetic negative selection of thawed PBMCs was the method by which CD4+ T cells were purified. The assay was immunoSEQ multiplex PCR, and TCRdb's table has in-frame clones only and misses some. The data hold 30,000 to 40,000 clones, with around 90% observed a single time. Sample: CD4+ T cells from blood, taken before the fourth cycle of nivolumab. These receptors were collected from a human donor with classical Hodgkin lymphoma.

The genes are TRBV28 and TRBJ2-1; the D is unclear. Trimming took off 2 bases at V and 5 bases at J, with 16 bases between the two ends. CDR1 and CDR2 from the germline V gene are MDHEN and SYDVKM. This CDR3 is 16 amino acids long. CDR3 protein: CASSLSVTRRHNEQFF. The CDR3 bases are TGTGCCAGCAGTTTAAGTGTCACACGTCGCCACAATGAGCAGTTCTTC.

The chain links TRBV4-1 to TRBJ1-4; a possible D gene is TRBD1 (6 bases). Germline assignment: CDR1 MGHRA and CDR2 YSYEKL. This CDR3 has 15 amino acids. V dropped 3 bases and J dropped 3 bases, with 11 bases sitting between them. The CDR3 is CASSQTPGANEKLFF. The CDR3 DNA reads TGCGCCAGCAGCCAGACACCAGGGGCTAATGAAAAACTGTTTTTT.

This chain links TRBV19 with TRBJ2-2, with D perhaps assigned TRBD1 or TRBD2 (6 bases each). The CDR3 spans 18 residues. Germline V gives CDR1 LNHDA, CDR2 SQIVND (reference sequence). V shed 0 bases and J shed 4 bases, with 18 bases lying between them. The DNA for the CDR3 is TGTGCCAGTAGTATAGATCTTGTGTTCAGGGGAGGCACCGGGGAGCTGTTTTTT. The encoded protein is CASSIDLVFRGGTGELFF.

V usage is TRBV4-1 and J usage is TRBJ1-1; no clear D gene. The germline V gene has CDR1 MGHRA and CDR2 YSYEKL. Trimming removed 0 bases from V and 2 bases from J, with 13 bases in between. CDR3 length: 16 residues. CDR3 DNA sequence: TGCGCCAGCAGCCAAGATCGCGGAGTCCTTAACACTGAAGCTTTCTTT. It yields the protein CASSQDRGVLNTEAFF.

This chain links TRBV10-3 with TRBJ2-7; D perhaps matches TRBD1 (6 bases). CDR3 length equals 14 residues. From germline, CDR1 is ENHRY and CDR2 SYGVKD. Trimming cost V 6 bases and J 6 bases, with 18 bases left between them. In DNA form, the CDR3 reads TGTGCCATCAGACGACAGGAGACGTCCGGCGAGCAGTACTTC. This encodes CAIRRQETSGEQYF.